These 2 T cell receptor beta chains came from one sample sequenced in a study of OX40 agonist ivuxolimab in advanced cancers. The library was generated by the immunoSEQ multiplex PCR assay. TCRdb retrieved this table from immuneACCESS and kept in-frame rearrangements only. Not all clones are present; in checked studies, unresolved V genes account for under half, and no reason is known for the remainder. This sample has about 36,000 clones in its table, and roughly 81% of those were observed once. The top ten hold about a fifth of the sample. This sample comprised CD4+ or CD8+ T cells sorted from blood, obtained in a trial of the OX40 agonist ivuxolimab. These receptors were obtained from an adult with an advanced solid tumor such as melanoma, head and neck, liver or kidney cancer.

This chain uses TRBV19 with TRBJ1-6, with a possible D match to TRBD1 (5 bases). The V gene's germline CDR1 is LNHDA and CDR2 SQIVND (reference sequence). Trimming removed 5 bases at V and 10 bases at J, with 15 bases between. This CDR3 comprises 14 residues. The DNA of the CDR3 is TGTGCCAGTAGTCCTTTGGGGGTAGGCTCACCCCTCCACTTT. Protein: CASSPLGVGSPLHF.

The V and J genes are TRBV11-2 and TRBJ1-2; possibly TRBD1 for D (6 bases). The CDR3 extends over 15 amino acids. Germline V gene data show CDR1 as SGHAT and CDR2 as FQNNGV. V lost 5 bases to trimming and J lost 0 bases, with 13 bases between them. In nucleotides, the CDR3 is TGTGCCAGCAGCCCGAGACAGGATCCTAACTATGGCTACACCTTC. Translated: CASSPRQDPNYGYTF.